Below are 7 T cell receptor beta chains sequenced from a single sample in a study of beta chain features in type 1 diabetes. The whole isolated RNA underwent reverse transcription, so sequencing captured expressed TCRB transcripts. TCRdb's table, derived via immunoSEQ multiplex PCR, lists solely in-frame clones and lacks some. The data show some 240,000 clones, with roughly 11% seen just once and less than 1.5% held by the top ten. Material: central memory CD4+ T cells from blood. These receptors were taken from a man aged 18 to 29 in good health.

This clone showed up just a few times. The chain carries TRBV19 and TRBJ1-5; 7 positions match TRBD1. Losses at the gene ends were 5 bases for V and 3 bases for J; bases not matched to a gene: 4. The CDR3 runs 14 residues. Germline loops: CDR1 LNHDA, CDR2 SQIVND (reference sequence). CDR3 region: CASSVQGLNQPQHF. The CDR3 DNA sequence: TGTGCCAGTAGTGTACAGGGGCTCAATCAGCCCCAGCATTTT.

The chain links TRBV14 to TRBJ1-2; D perhaps matches TRBD1 (5 bases). CDR3 length: 14 residues. The germline CDR1 and CDR2 sequences are SGHDN and FVKESK. The V end was cut by 0 bases, the J end by 8 bases, with 13 bases between. Here the CDR3 DNA reads TGTGCCAGCAGCCAAGAAGAGAGGGGCATAGGCTACACCTTC. Protein product: CASSQEERGIGYTF.

This clone was recorded a few times. The chain carries TRBV2 and TRBJ2-5; 10 positions match TRBD2. J was trimmed by 5 bases and V by 2 bases; bases with no gene match: 8. Looked up from germline, CDR1 is SNHLY and CDR2 is FYNNEI. CDR3 length equals 16 residues. This CDR3 is CASSESKTSGSETQYF. In DNA form, the CDR3 reads TGTGCCAGCAGTGAATCTAAGACTAGCGGGTCGGAGACCCAGTACTTC. The full variable domain, in which reference TRBV2 and TRBJ2-5 provide the parts outside the CDR3, is EPEVTQTPSHQVTQMGQEVILRCVPISNHLYFYWYRQILGQKVEFLVSFYNNEISEKSEIFDDQFSVERPDGSNFTLKIRSTKLEDSAMYFCASSESKTSGSETQYFGPGTRLLVL.

Only a few counts were recorded for this clone. The V gene is TRBV29-1, the J gene TRBJ2-1; 8 nucleotides agree with TRBD2. The CDR3 runs 16 residues. The germline gives CDR1 SQVTM, CDR2 ANQGSEA. J gave up 2 bases and V 0 bases, and 6 bases lay outside the gene matches. CDR3 sequence (DNA): TGCAGCGTTGAAGACCCGGGACTAGTCACCTACAATGAGCAGTTCTTC. It encodes CSVEDPGLVTYNEQFF.

Turning to this clone: The junction and the germline gene differ at one end; a read error may be behind it. The V call is TRBV10-3, the J call TRBJ2-1; the D gene is possibly TRBD2 (6 bases). The CDR3 is 12 residues long. Germline loops: CDR1 ENHRY, CDR2 SYGVKD. The CDR3 loop reads CASSSAGNEQFF. DNA for the CDR3: TGTGCCAGCAGTTCTGCGGGAAATGAGCAGTTCTTC.

The sample holds a few counts of this clone. V is TRBV9 and J is TRBJ2-3; tentatively, D is TRBD1 (5 bases). The CDR3 extends over 13 amino acids. Germline lookup yields CDR1 SGDLS and CDR2 YYNGEE. Deletions cut 4 bases from V and 14 bases from J, with 20 bases between. Written as DNA, the CDR3 is TGTGCCAGCAGCTCCCATACAGGACCTGGGGCGTATTTT. Translation gives CASSSHTGPGAYF.

V usage is TRBV19 and J usage is TRBJ2-1; D assignment may be TRBD1 or TRBD2 (5 bases each). Germline V CDR1 and CDR2: LNHDA, SQIVND (reference sequence). V lost 0 bases and J 6 bases, leaving 6 bases between the germline ends. This CDR3 has 13 amino acids. CDR3 nucleotides: TGTGCCAGTAGTATAGAGAGGGGCAATGAGCAGTTCTTC. Translated, it gives CASSIERGNEQFF.